The rows below give T cell receptor beta chains drawn from one sample of a study of T cell responses to AZD1222 COVID-19 vaccine. Sequencing was performed with immunoSEQ multiplex PCR; in TCRdb, only in-frame clones are kept and a portion is missing. The data show roughly 70,000 clones, with approximately 90% seen just once and roughly 1.3% held by the top ten. The sample here was peripheral blood, taken 28 days after the second AZD1222 dose. The receptors derive from an adult who received the AZD1222 COVID-19 vaccine. The CDR3 runs from the conserved cysteine through the conserved F or W. A D gene is named only where the DNA matches it firmly. Not all rows give a size; the values are once, few, many and, for expanded clones, a class.

TRBJ2-5,.,TRBV30,13,.,TGTGCCTGGAGTAAGGGGATGTGGGAGACCCAGTACTTC,CAWSKGMWETQYF
TRBJ2-3,.,TRBV11-3,15,.,TGTGCCAGCAGCTACGGGACCGACTCCACAGATACGCAGTATTTT,CASSYGTDSTDTQYF
TRBJ1-1,.,TRBV2,14,.,TGTGCCAGCCAGCCCGGAAGGGGGAGCACTGAAGCTTTCTTT,CASQPGRGSTEAFF
TRBJ1-2,TRBD1,TRBV10-3,13,.,TGTGCCATCAGAGGGGACAGTAACTATGGCTACACCTTC,CAIRGDSNYGYTF
TRBJ2-1,.,TRBV7-3,15,.,TGTGCCAGCAGCTGGGGGGCGGGAGCCAACAATGAGCAGTTCTTC,CASSWGAGANNEQFF
TRBJ1-1,.,TRBV6-1,13,.,TGTGCCAGCAGTGAAGTGGAAAGGGGCGAAGCTTTCTTT,CASSEVERGEAFF
TRBJ2-1,TRBD1,TRBV15,16,once,TGTGCCACCAGCAGACCCGTCGGGACAGGGGTTATTGAGCAGTTCTTC,CATSRPVGTGVIEQFF
TRBJ2-5,TRBD1,TRBV15,15,once,TGTGCCACCAGCAGAGGCGACAGGGGGCGGGAGACCCAGTACTTC,CATSRGDRGRETQYF
TRBJ1-1,.,TRBV19,12,.,TGTGCCAGTACCATTGGGGGGGCTGAAGCTTTCTTT,CASTIGGAEAFF
TRBJ2-1,TRBD2,TRBV18,14,medium-sized,TGTGCCAGCTCAACTAGCGGGTACTACAATGAGCAGTTCTTC,CASSTSGYYNEQFF
TRBJ1-5,.,TRBV7-3,13,.,TGTGCCACCGCAGGGCAGTTAAGTCAGCCCCAGCATTTT,CATAGQLSQPQHF
TRBJ2-2,.,TRBV30,13,.,TGTGCCTGGGGACTTTTGAACACCGGGGAGCTGTTTTTT,CAWGLLNTGELFF
TRBJ1-5,.,TRBV7-8,14,.,TGTGCCAGCAGCTTAGCATCGGGGAATCAGCCCCAGCATTTT,CASSLASGNQPQHF
TRBJ1-1,.,TRBV25-1,15,.,TGTGCCAGCAGTGAACCCTCCCCCAGGGATACTGAAGCTTTCTTT,CASSEPSPRDTEAFF
TRBJ2-3,.,TRBV7-3,14,.,TGTGCCAGCAGCCCAGGACGGAGCACAGATACGCAGTATTTT,CASSPGRSTDTQYF
TRBJ2-7,TRBD1,TRBV4-3,15,.,TGCGCCAGCAGCCAATACAGGGGGCCCCCTTACGAGCAGTACTTC,CASSQYRGPPYEQYF
TRBJ2-6,.,TRBV10-2,14,.,TGCGCCAGCAGTTCGGGTGGTGGGGCCAACGTCCTGACTTTC,CASSSGGGANVLTF
TRBJ1-2,TRBD1,TRBV18,14,.,TGTGCCAGCTCACCATTACAGGGGAACTATGGCTACACCTTC,CASSPLQGNYGYTF
TRBJ2-1,TRBD2,TRBV11-2,15,.,TGTGCCAGCAGCTTAGAAGCGGGAACCTACAATGAGCAGTTCTTC,CASSLEAGTYNEQFF
TRBJ1-1,.,TRBV9,14,.,TGTGCCAGCAGCGTGTCCTTTGACTTCACTGAAGCTTTCTTT,CASSVSFDFTEAFF
TRBJ2-1,TRBD1,TRBV5-1,16,.,TGCGCCAGCAGCCCCCCAACCGGGACAGGGAGGAATGAGCAGTTCTTC,CASSPPTGTGRNEQFF
TRBJ2-7,.,TRBV5-8,15,.,TGTGCCAGCAGCTTTCTTGGCGGTACAGGCCACGAGCAGTACTTC,CASSFLGGTGHEQYF
TRBJ1-2,TRBD1,TRBV7-2,14,once,TGTGCCAGCAGCCAAGGGACAGGGACCCATGGCTACACCTTC,CASSQGTGTHGYTF
TRBJ2-3,TRBD1,TRBV24-1,14,.,TGTGCCACCAGTGATCCGACAGGGGGTGGTACGCAGTATTTT,CATSDPTGGGTQYF
TRBJ2-1,TRBD1,TRBV6-6,15,.,TGTGCCAGCATTCCCTCGGGACAGGTCTACAATGAGCAGTTCTTC,CASIPSGQVYNEQFF
TRBJ2-7,.,TRBV6-2/TRBV6-3,14,.,TGTGCCAGCAGTTACCTACGGGGTAGCGGCGAGCAGTACTTC,CASSYLRGSGEQYF
TRBJ2-4,.,TRBV6-5,14,.,TGTGCCAGCAGTCCCACAGGGACCAAAAACATTCAGTACTTC,CASSPTGTKNIQYF
TRBJ2-6,.,TRBV20-1,15,.,TGCAGTGCTAGTAGGGCAAGCTCTGGGGCCAACGTCCTGACTTTC,CSASRASSGANVLTF
TRBJ1-2,.,TRBV12-3/TRBV12-4,13,.,TGTGCCAGCAGCGTTAGGCAGGGTGGAGGCTACACCTTC,CASSVRQGGGYTF
TRBJ2-7,.,TRBV3-1/TRBV3-2,15,.,TGTGCCAGCACCCTAGGGACTCTTACTGCCGACGAGCAGTACTTC,CASTLGTLTADEQYF
TRBJ1-5,.,TRBV15,16,.,TGTGCCACCAGCAGGAGGACAGACCTTAGCAATCAGCCCCAGCATTTT,CATSRRTDLSNQPQHF
TRBJ2-2,TRBD2,TRBV20-1,14,.,TGCAGTGCTAGTGAGCGGGAGAACACCGGGGAGCTGTTTTTT,CSASERENTGELFF
TRBJ2-1,.,TRBV25-1,15,.,TGTGCCAGCAGTGCCTACAGGGATCTGAACAATGAGCAGTTCTTC,CASSAYRDLNNEQFF
TRBJ2-3,.,TRBV6-4,14,.,TGTGCCAGCAGTGAAAGGGGGACCACAGATACGCAGTATTTT,CASSERGTTDTQYF
TRBJ1-2,.,TRBV7-6,14,.,TGTGCCAGCAGCTTAGGGATAGACCCTTATGGCTACACCTTC,CASSLGIDPYGYTF
TRBJ2-1,TRBD2,TRBV7-2,16,.,TGTGCCAGCAGCTTAGTGGGTAGCGGGAGCGGGAATGAGCAGTTCTTC,CASSLVGSGSGNEQFF
TRBJ2-7,.,TRBV7-8,16,.,TGTGCCAGCAGCTTAGCGCTTGGGGGCAGCTCCTACGAGCAGTACTTC,CASSLALGGSSYEQYF
TRBJ1-1,.,TRBV4-1,14,.,TGCGCCAGCAGCCAAGAGTTGCAGGATACTGAAGCTTTCTTT,CASSQELQDTEAFF
TRBJ1-2,TRBD1,TRBV12-3/TRBV12-4,12,.,TGTGCCAGCAGTTTTCAGGGGGCTGGCTACACCTTC,CASSFQGAGYTF
TRBJ1-1,.,TRBV19,15,.,TGTGCCAGTAGTATCCGCCGCCGGGAGAACACTGAAGCTTTCTTT,CASSIRRRENTEAFF
TRBJ1-1,.,TRBV11-2,14,.,TGTGCCAGCAGCTTCCAACAGGGTAACACTGAAGCTTTCTTT,CASSFQQGNTEAFF